This TCR beta chain was documented in a study of blood T cell repertoires in COVID-19. Study at large: T cells, B-cell-depleted T cells, or PBMCs supplied cDNA or gDNA.

The method was immunoSEQ multiplex PCR; TCRdb's version includes in-frame clones alone and lacks a portion of them. The table records roughly 410,000 clones, 70% to 90% of them present only once. V was shortened by 6 bases and J by 1 base, with 12 bases between the two germline ends. CDR3 length: 14 residues. The germline V gene encodes CDR1 MNHEY and CDR2 SMNVEV (reference sequence). Sequenced sample: peripheral blood. The chain recombines TRBV27 with TRBJ2-5; the D gene is possibly TRBD1 (6 bases). The TCR was taken from a man between 40 and 49 years old with acute or convalescent COVID-19. CDR3 residues: CASSPPGVQETQYF. For the CDR3, the DNA is TGTGCCAGCAGCCCTCCAGGGGTCCAAGAGACCCAGTACTTC.